This passage covers 3 T cell receptor beta chains from one sample sequenced in a study of cytomegalovirus exposure and HLA in healthy donors. This PCR relied on a set of 60 Vbeta primers and 13 Jbeta primers. The protocol was immunoSEQ multiplex PCR, while the TCRdb copy is restricted to in-frame clones and leaves out a portion. The sample consists of tens of thousands of clones, approximately 60% of them appearing once. Sequenced: PBMCs. The receptor source for this set is a boy under 18 in good health and CMV-seropositive.

V usage is TRBV5-4 and J usage is TRBJ2-7; TRBD1 matches 9 bases. Germline V lookup: CDR1 SGHNT, CDR2 YYREEE (reference sequence). V was clipped by 2 bases and J by 5 bases; unmatched bases: 8. This CDR3 has 15 residues. CDR3 residues: CASSFRRTGVDEQYF. The CDR3 bases are TGTGCCAGCAGCTTCCGGAGGACAGGGGTAGACGAGCAGTACTTC. Filled out from reference TRBV5-4 and TRBJ2-7, the complete variable domain reads ETGVTQSPTHLIKTRGQQVTLRCSSQSGHNTVSWYQQALGQGPQFIFQYYREEENGRGNFPPRFSGLQFPNYSSELNVNALELDDSALYLCASSFRRTGVDEQYFGPGTRLTVT.

The rearrangement joins TRBV23-1 to TRBJ2-3; the match to TRBD2 covers 10 bases. TRBV23-1 falls under the ORF class, with uncertain function. V gave up 0 bases and J gave up 3 bases; unmatched junction bases: 6. The CDR3 has 17 residues. CDR3 amino acids: CASSQSWLAGATDTQYF. As DNA, the CDR3 is TGCGCCAGCAGTCAATCTTGGCTAGCGGGGGCGACAGATACGCAGTATTTT.

The chain is built from TRBV5-4 and TRBJ2-7, with D tentatively TRBD2 (6 bases). The CDR3 loop spans 15 amino acids. The V gene's germline CDR1 is SGHNT and CDR2 YYREEE (reference sequence). V lost 1 base, J lost 3 bases, and 14 bases lay in between. The CDR3 region has the DNA TGTGCCAGCAGCTTGTCTGGGGGGATACGCTACGAGCAGTACTTC. Its protein is CASSLSGGIRYEQYF.